This entry features one TCR beta chain sequence. Its matching antigen is unknown. These data belong to a study of PD-1 blockade in classical Hodgkin lymphoma. Points from the study as a whole: Newly diagnosed patients reportedly had lower baseline TCR diversity than healthy donors. TCR diversity in CD4+, not CD8+, cells rose significantly by C4D1.

V was trimmed by 0 bases and J by 2 bases, leaving 12 bases between them. This CDR3 comprises 17 residues. The germline V gene has CDR1 SGDLS and CDR2 YYNGEE. In every patient, relapse followed autologous stem cell transplantation, while exposure to brentuximab vedotin differed. The protocol was immunoSEQ multiplex PCR, while the TCRdb copy is restricted to in-frame clones and leaves out a portion. The sample consists of about 40,000 clones, around 87% of them appearing once. V usage is TRBV9 and J usage is TRBJ2-6, with a possible D match to TRBD2 (5 bases). This TCR was recovered from a human donor with classical Hodgkin lymphoma. The sample consisted of peripheral blood mononuclear cells (PBMCs), taken at baseline. The CDR3 loop is CASSVVPLAAGANVLTF. The DNA of the CDR3 is TGTGCCAGCAGCGTAGTCCCCCTAGCCGCTGGGGCCAACGTCCTGACTTTC. Drawing the rest from reference TRBV9 and TRBJ2-6, the complete variable domain is DSGVTQTPKHLITATGQRVTLRCSPRSGDLSVYWYQQSLDQGLQFLIQYYNGEERAKGNILERFSAQQFPDLHSELNLSSLELGDSALYFCASSVVPLAAGANVLTFGAGSRLTVL.